This entry lists 3 T cell receptor beta chains sequenced from one sample in a study of sequential checkpoint blockade in melanoma. Regarding treatment: randomized to nivolumab then ipilimumab (arm A) or the reverse (arm B). Sequencing was performed with immunoSEQ multiplex PCR; in TCRdb, only in-frame clones are kept and a portion is missing. The data contain roughly 5,000 clones, approximately 35% of them singletons. The starting material was tumor tissue (inferred from file names), obtained from a patient given nivolumab and ipilimumab in sequence. The receptors were sampled from a human donor with melanoma.

This clone has more than one count but fewer than ten. The chain combines TRBV5-1 with TRBJ1-2, with TRBD1 matching over 7 bases. The CDR3 totals 14 residues. The V gene's germline CDR1 is SGHRS and CDR2 YFSETQ. V trimming: 0 bases; J trimming: 6 bases; junction bases outside the gene matches: 5. The CDR3 DNA reads TGCGCCAGCAGCTTGGACAGGGGTCTTGATGGCTACACCTTC. Its translation is CASSLDRGLDGYTF.

By sample fraction, this clone is medium-sized. The gene calls are TRBV9 and TRBJ1-2, with D unresolved. The CDR3 contains 14 residues. V was clipped by 0 bases and J by 13 bases, with 19 bases between them. Germline V CDR1 and CDR2: SGDLS, YYNGEE. The chain's CDR3 is CASSVGIKPRPSTF. CDR3 nucleotide sequence: TGTGCCAGCAGCGTAGGGATAAAGCCCCGCCCCAGCACCTTC.

This clone was detected only a few times. V gene TRBV19 combines with J gene TRBJ2-3; D not certain. The germline V gene has CDR1 LNHDA and CDR2 SQIVND (reference sequence). The CDR3 is 13 residues long. Trimming took off 4 bases at V and 3 bases at J, with 8 bases between the two ends. The CDR3 nucleotides are TGTGCCAGTAGTACGGTAGTGACAGATACGCAGTATTTT. The encoded protein is CASSTVVTDTQYF.